This T cell receptor (beta chain) is drawn from a study of blood T cell repertoires in COVID-19. On the study more broadly: Some COVID-19 samples were acute and others convalescent; all came from the United States, Italy and Spain. Sample material is recorded as cDNA or gDNA derived from T cells, B-cell-depleted T cells, or PBMCs.

V lost 2 bases and J lost 2, with 10 bases in between. This CDR3 region has 15 residues. CDR1 and CDR2 (germline): MNHNS, SASEGT. Per the study methods: Amplification with reference gene primers provided the estimates of nucleated cell counts. Clones were sequenced by immunoSEQ multiplex PCR, and TCRdb holds only the in-frame ones, with some missing. Clone size and V and J calls were adopted from that table, with D and trimming inferred from the DNA. Here the sample spans about 120,000 clones, approximately 84% being singletons. Sequencing was done on a sample of peripheral blood. The TCR was taken from a man in his 70s with active or convalescent COVID-19. The chain joins TRBV6-1 to TRBJ1-3, with D maybe TRBD1 (6 bases). The CDR3 protein is CASSEQRTAGNTIYF. The CDR3 nucleotides read TGTGCCAGCAGTGAACAGAGGACAGCTGGAAACACCATATATTTT.